The text below deals with one T cell receptor (beta chain). No antigen is known for it. Measured from the cysteine to the phenylalanine, the CDR3 is 13 residues long. DNA was not recorded. The germline V gene (reference sequence) supplies CDR1 SEHNR and CDR2 FQNEAQ. The instrument was an Illumina HiSeq 2000. TCR beta cDNA libraries were made by 5'RACE template switching that added a universal primer site and unique molecular identifiers. cDNA synthesis was primed from the TCR beta constant segment and was followed by two successive PCR amplification steps. Processing in the source paper ran as follows. MIGEC was used to demultiplex reads and group the reads by UMI, and MiTCR was used to assemble and quantify clonotypes. To remove erroneous sequences, TCR cDNA sequences were retained only when supported by two or more reads. Downstream repertoire analysis used the tcR package, and clonotypes were matched across fractions by CDR3 nucleotide sequence plus V segment. VDJmatch was used to annotate antigen specificity against VDJdb, with one amino acid substitution allowed in CDR3. TCRdb reprocessed the reads, so every CDR3 protein sequence counts as one entry and DNA is not shown. The V and J calls shown here were made by TCRdb, not taken from the authors' results. The table for this sample records roughly 380,000 distinct CDR3 sequences. Of the sample, roughly 5.2% falls within the top ten clones.

This sample is drawn from a study of T cells expressing NK-cell markers (dated by TCRdb to the early 2020s). Regarding the study in general: Three sorted T-cell subsets (CD3+CD56+NKG2C+, CD3+CD56+NKG2C- and CD3+CD56-NKG2C+) from fewer than 10 donors had their TCR beta-chain repertoires profiled. Most of the eight sequenced donors were HCMV-seropositive and one was HCMV-seronegative. All eight donors whose samples were sequenced were randomly selected healthy volunteers, three of them men and five women. Illumina HiSeq 2000/2500, MiSeq or NextSeq was used to sequence libraries as 2 x 150 bp reads. The study at large found these results: Those dominant clonotypes were again the most abundant among CD3+CD56-NKG2C+ cells in a handful of donors, at roughly 28.3-65%. It remained unclear whether the expanded NKG2C-expressing T cell clones were specific for HCMV antigens. In roughly 6 donors, the dominant CD3+CD56+NKG2C+ clonotypes were among the top 10 CD8+ clonotypes and accounted for about 1.0-7.0% of CD8+ T cells.

To determine HCMV serostatus, a commercial ELISA kit was used to detect HCMV-specific IgG in serum. Peripheral blood mononuclear cells were isolated from blood by Ficoll density gradient centrifugation. The sample consisted of blood T cells: a sorted CD56 or NKG2C T cell subset, CD4+ or CD8+ T cells, or bulk PBMC T cells (not recorded which). This receptor was obtained from a man between 18 and 69 years old in good health. The rearrangement joined TRBV7-9 to TRBJ1-6. The encoded CDR3 is CASSLEFESPLHF.